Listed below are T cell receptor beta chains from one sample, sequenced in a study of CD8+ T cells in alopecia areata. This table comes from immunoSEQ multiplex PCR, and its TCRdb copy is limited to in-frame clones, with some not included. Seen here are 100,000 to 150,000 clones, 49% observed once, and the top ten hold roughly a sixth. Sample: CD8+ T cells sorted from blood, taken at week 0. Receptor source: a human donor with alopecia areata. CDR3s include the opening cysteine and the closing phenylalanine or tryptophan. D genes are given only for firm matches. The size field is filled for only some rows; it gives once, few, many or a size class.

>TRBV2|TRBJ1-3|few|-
CASSEVGFGNTIYF
TGTGCCAGCAGTGAAGTAGGATTTGGAAACACCATATATTTT
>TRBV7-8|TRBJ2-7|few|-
CASSLDGGGTHEQYF
TGTGCCAGCAGCTTAGACGGCGGGGGCACCCACGAGCAGTACTTC
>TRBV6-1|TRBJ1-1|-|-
CASSEGMTNTEAFF
TGTGCCAGCAGTGAAGGGATGACGAACACTGAAGCTTTCTTT
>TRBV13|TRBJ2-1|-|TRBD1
CASSLGTGGHNEQFF
TGTGCCAGCAGCCTGGGGACAGGGGGACACAATGAGCAGTTCTTC
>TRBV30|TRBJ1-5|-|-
CAWSHGDQNQPQHF
TGTGCCTGGAGTCACGGGGACCAAAATCAGCCCCAGCATTTT
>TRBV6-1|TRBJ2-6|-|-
CASSDGPRGSGANVLTF
TGTGCCAGCAGTGACGGACCGCGAGGCTCTGGGGCCAACGTCCTGACTTTC
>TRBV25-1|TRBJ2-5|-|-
CASSQTVQETQYF
TGTGCCAGCAGTCAGACAGTGCAAGAGACCCAGTACTTC
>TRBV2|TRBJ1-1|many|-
CASSAGKLNTEAFF
TGTGCCAGCAGTGCGGGAAAGTTGAACACTGAAGCTTTCTTT
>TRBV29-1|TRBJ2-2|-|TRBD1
CSVAGTGDATGELFF
TGCAGCGTCGCCGGGACAGGGGATGCCACCGGGGAGCTGTTTTTT
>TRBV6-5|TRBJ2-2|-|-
CASSSAGELFF
TGTGCCAGCAGTTCCGCCGGGGAGCTGTTTTTT
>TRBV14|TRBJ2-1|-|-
CASPQGAAAYNEQFF
TGTGCCAGCCCTCAGGGCGCGGCGGCCTACAATGAGCAGTTCTTC
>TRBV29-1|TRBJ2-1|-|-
CSVPGTAAGKDEQFF
TGCAGCGTTCCAGGGACGGCGGCGGGTAAGGATGAGCAGTTCTTC
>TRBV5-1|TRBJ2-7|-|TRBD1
CASSFRQGSGYEQYF
TGCGCCAGCAGCTTCCGACAGGGAAGTGGTTACGAGCAGTACTTC
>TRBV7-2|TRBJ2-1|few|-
CASSSRDGYNEQFF
TGTGCCAGCAGCTCCCGGGACGGATACAATGAGCAGTTCTTC
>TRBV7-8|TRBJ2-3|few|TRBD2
CASSAILVSGGQFTDTQYF
TGTGCCAGCAGCGCTATACTTGTTAGCGGGGGGCAGTTCACAGATACGCAGTATTTT
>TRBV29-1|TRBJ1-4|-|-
CSVEGGDEKLFF
TGCAGCGTTGAAGGGGGGGATGAAAAACTGTTTTTT
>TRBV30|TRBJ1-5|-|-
CAWSVLPDQPQHF
TGTGCCTGGAGCGTCCTTCCTGATCAGCCCCAGCATTTT
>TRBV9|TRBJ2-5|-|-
CASSAGRAEETQYF
TGTGCCAGCAGCGCAGGACGGGCCGAAGAGACCCAGTACTTC
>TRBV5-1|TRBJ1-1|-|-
CASSFGQHTEAFF
TGCGCCAGCAGCTTTGGACAGCACACTGAAGCTTTCTTT
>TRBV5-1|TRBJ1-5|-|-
CASSFYLPLCGLQHF
TGCGCCAGCAGCTTCTACCTACCTTTGTGCGGGCTTCAGCATTTT
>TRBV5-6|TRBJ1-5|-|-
CASSLYQGQPQHF
TGTGCCAGCAGCTTGTATCAGGGTCAGCCCCAGCATTTT
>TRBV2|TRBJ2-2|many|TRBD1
CASSLRDSNTGELFF
TGTGCCAGCAGTCTCCGGGACAGCAACACCGGGGAGCTGTTTTTT
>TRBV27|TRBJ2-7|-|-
CASSSGNVRGEQYF
TGTGCCAGCAGTTCGGGCAACGTACGGGGCGAGCAGTACTTC
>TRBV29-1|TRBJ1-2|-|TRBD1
CSVPNPGQGYGYTF
TGCAGCGTGCCCAATCCGGGACAGGGCTATGGCTACACCTTC
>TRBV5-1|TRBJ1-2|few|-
CASSLTHHVNYGYTF
TGCGCCAGCAGCTTGACGCACCATGTTAACTATGGCTACACCTTC
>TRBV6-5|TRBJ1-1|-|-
CASSYGAARAEAFF
TGTGCCAGCAGTTACGGCGCAGCCAGGGCTGAAGCTTTCTTT
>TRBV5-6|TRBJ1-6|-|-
CASSSRPGAPLHF
TGTGCCAGCAGCTCCCGACCCGGGGCACCCCTCCACTTT
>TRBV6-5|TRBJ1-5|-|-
CASSYDGNSNQPQHF
TGTGCCAGCAGTTACGACGGGAATAGCAATCAGCCCCAGCATTTT
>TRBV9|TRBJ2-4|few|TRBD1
CASSVGQGAKNIQYF
TGTGCCAGCAGCGTTGGACAGGGAGCCAAAAACATTCAGTACTTC
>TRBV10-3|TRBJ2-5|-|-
CAISEENQGSTWETQYF
TGTGCCATCAGTGAAGAGAACCAGGGCAGTACATGGGAGACCCAGTACTTC
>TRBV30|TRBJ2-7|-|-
CAWTSTGTVTYEQYF
TGTGCCTGGACCTCAACCGGGACGGTAACCTACGAGCAGTACTTC
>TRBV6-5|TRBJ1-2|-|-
CASSYLEDYGYTF
TGTGCCAGCAGTTACTTGGAGGATTATGGCTACACCTTC
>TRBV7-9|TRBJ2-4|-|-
CASSLGPGTAKNIQYF
TGTGCCAGCAGCTTAGGTCCGGGGACGGCCAAAAACATTCAGTACTTC
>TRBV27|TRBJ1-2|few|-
CASRQMTNYGYTF
TGTGCCAGCAGGCAGATGACTAACTATGGCTACACCTTC
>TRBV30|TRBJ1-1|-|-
CAWVAQDTEAFF
TGTGCCTGGGTTGCCCAGGACACTGAAGCTTTCTTT
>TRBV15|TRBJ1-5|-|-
CATSPGAGIGNQPQHF
TGTGCCACCAGCCCAGGGGCGGGGATAGGCAATCAGCCCCAGCATTTT
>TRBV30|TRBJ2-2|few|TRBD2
CAWASGGNTGELFF
TGTGCCTGGGCTAGCGGGGGGAACACCGGGGAGCTGTTTTTT
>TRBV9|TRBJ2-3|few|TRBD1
CASSVESVGQGDTQYF
TGTGCCAGCAGCGTAGAATCCGTCGGACAGGGGGATACGCAGTATTTT
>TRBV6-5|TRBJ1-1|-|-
CASSRDFSTEAFF
TGTGCCAGCAGTCGGGACTTCTCTACTGAAGCTTTCTTT
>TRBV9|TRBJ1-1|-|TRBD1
CASSVGDSYEAFF
TGTGCCAGCAGCGTAGGGGACAGCTATGAAGCTTTCTTT
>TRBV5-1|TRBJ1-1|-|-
CASSNSPEEAFF
TGCGCCAGCAGCAACAGCCCCGAGGAAGCTTTCTTT
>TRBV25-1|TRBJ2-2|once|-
CASSVFLNGELFF
TGTGCCAGCAGTGTCTTCCTCAATGGGGAGCTGTTTTTT
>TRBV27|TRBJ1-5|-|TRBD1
CASSLSGQVHQPQHF
TGTGCCAGCAGTTTATCGGGACAGGTCCATCAGCCCCAGCATTTT
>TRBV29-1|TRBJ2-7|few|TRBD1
CSVETGASYEQYF
TGCAGCGTTGAAACAGGGGCCTCCTACGAGCAGTACTTC
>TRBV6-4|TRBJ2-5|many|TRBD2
CASSERGGQETQYF
TGTGCCAGCAGTGAGCGGGGGGGCCAAGAGACCCAGTACTTC
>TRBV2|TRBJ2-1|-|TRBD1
CASSLTGIDEQFF
TGTGCCAGCAGCCTGACAGGGATCGATGAGCAGTTCTTC
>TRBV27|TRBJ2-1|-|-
CASHSSPGGYNEQFF
TGTGCCAGCCACTCTTCGCCTGGCGGGTACAATGAGCAGTTCTTC
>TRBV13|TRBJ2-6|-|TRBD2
CASSARLAGISGANVLTF
TGTGCCAGCAGCGCCCGACTAGCGGGGATCTCTGGGGCCAACGTCCTGACTTTC
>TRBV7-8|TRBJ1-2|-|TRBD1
CASSSTGGAHGYTF
TGTGCCAGCAGCTCTACAGGGGGCGCACATGGCTACACCTTC
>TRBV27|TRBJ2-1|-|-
CASSIGPTNEQFF
TGTGCCAGCAGTATCGGCCCTACCAATGAGCAGTTCTTC
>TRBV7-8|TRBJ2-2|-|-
CASGKGDSGELFF
TGTGCCAGCGGTAAAGGGGATTCCGGGGAGCTGTTTTTT